These 13 T cell receptor beta chains were all obtained from the same sample, sequenced in a study of OX40 agonist ivuxolimab in advanced cancers. The method was immunoSEQ multiplex PCR; TCRdb's version includes in-frame clones alone and lacks a portion of them. The sample holds more than 95,000 clones; over 85% are singletons and the top ten take roughly 0.77%. Source: CD4+ or CD8+ T cells sorted from blood, taken in a trial of the OX40 agonist ivuxolimab. These receptors all stem from an adult with an advanced solid tumor such as melanoma, head and neck, liver or kidney cancer.

This chain joins TRBV20-1 and TRBJ1-1; 9 nucleotides match TRBD1. J gave up 12 bases and V 5 bases, and 7 bases lay outside the gene matches. The CDR3 spans 11 residues. From germline, CDR1 is DFQATT and CDR2 SNEGSKA (reference sequence). CDR3 sequence (DNA): TGCAGTGCTTTGACAGGGGGTGGTCCTTTCTTT. Translated, it gives CSALTGGGPFF.

V is TRBV27 and J is TRBJ1-6; 9 bases fit TRBD1. V was pared by 5 bases and J by 6 bases, with 5 bases of the junction left unmatched. The germline CDR1 and CDR2 sequences are MNHEY and SMNVEV (reference sequence). The CDR3 spans 15 residues. The CDR3 reads CASSGDRALNSPLHF. In DNA, the CDR3 is TGTGCCAGCAGTGGGGACAGGGCCCTTAATTCACCCCTCCACTTT.

The chain carries TRBV5-4 and TRBJ1-4, with 8 bases aligning to TRBD1. This CDR3 spans 16 amino acids. V shed 3 bases, J shed 10 bases, and the junction held 14 bases outside the gene matches. CDR1 is SGHNT and CDR2 is YYREEE in the germline V gene (reference sequence). CDR3 coding DNA: TGTGCCAGCAGCTCCCTGGCCGGGACAGGCCAAGGAAAACTGTTTTTT. The encoded protein is CASSSLAGTGQGKLFF.

The rearrangement links TRBV6-1 to TRBJ2-5; D gene ambiguous. The CDR3 extends over 13 amino acids. The germline gives CDR1 MNHNS, CDR2 SASEGT. Trimming left V 7 bases short and J 5 bases short, with 14 bases between. CDR3 residues: CASKFLLLETQYF. CDR3 nucleotides: TGTGCCAGCAAATTTCTTCTGTTGGAGACCCAGTACTTC.

V and J are TRBV5-1 and TRBJ2-5, with D perhaps being TRBD1 or TRBD2 (6 bases each). V gave up 4 bases and J gave up 2 bases, with 12 bases separating them. The V gene's germline CDR1 is SGHRS and CDR2 YFSETQ. This CDR3 region has 14 residues. As DNA, the CDR3 is TGCGCCAGCAGCACGCCGGGGGCGCAAGAGACCCAGTACTTC. It codes for CASSTPGAQETQYF.

V and J are TRBV19 and TRBJ1-1, with D maybe TRBD1 (5 bases). Germline V gives CDR1 LNHDA, CDR2 SQIVND (reference sequence). The CDR3 contains 16 residues. V lost 4 bases and J 3 bases, leaving 18 bases between the germline ends. The CDR3 here is CASSKSGAVGHTEAFF. CDR3 DNA sequence: TGTGCCAGTAGTAAGAGCGGGGCGGTAGGCCACACTGAAGCTTTCTTT.

This clone was picked up one time. The chain is built from TRBV6-1 and TRBJ2-1, with D maybe TRBD1 (5 bases). This CDR3 is 15 amino acids long. CDR1 MNHNS and CDR2 SASEGT come from the germline V gene. The V gene lost 7 bases and the J gene lost 1 base, with 14 bases spanning the gap. The CDR3 sequence: CASMIFQGSYNEQFF. CDR3 in DNA: TGTGCCAGCATGATATTTCAGGGATCCTACAATGAGCAGTTCTTC.

The V gene is TRBV28, the J gene TRBJ1-2; a possible D gene is TRBD1 (5 bases). Germline V lookup: CDR1 MDHEN, CDR2 SYDVKM. The CDR3 contains 15 residues. Trimming removed 7 bases at V and 4 bases at J, with 19 bases between. This CDR3 reads CASTTYAGTAYGYTF. The CDR3, as DNA: TGTGCCAGCACCACCTACGCCGGGACGGCCTATGGCTACACCTTC.

This chain uses TRBV28 with TRBJ1-2; unclear D gene. Germline CDR1 MDHEN, CDR2 SYDVKM. V was cut by 3 bases and J by 8 bases, with 4 bases left in between. This CDR3 contains 10 residues. CDR3 in amino acids: CASSFRGYTF. The CDR3 DNA sequence: TGTGCCAGCAGTTTTAGGGGCTACACCTTC.

Only one count was recorded for this clone. The rearrangement links TRBV19 to TRBJ2-1; 7 bases are shared with TRBD1. This CDR3 comprises 16 residues. With 9 bases clipped from V and 12 bases from J, the junction kept 23 bases outside the gene matches. Germline CDR1 reads LNHDA; CDR2 reads SQIVND (reference sequence). CDR3 sequence: CASQDHPGQTYKGQFF. The CDR3 nucleotides are TGTGCCAGCCAGGACCATCCGGGACAGACGTACAAGGGGCAGTTCTTC.

V usage is TRBV5-6 and J usage is TRBJ1-1; no definite D call. In germline, CDR1 is SGHDT, CDR2 YYEEEE. This CDR3 region has 12 residues. Trimming took 2 bases from V and 7 from J, leaving 9 bases between them. This CDR3 reads CASSLGVGEAFF. The CDR3 coding sequence is TGTGCCAGCAGCTTAGGTGTTGGTGAAGCTTTCTTT.

The V and J genes are TRBV30 and TRBJ1-4, with D perhaps TRBD1 (6 bases). V shed 3 bases and J shed 11 bases, with 13 bases lying between them. CDR1 is GTSNPN, CDR2 SVGIG, per germline (reference sequence). This CDR3 spans 12 amino acids. In DNA form, the CDR3 reads TGTGCCTGGAGAAAGGGGGTAGAGAAACTGTTTTTT. Amino acid sequence: CAWRKGVEKLFF.

The V call is TRBV5-4, the J call TRBJ1-1, with a weak D call TRBD1 (5 bases). Germline V gene data show CDR1 as SGHNT and CDR2 as YYREEE (reference sequence). Trimming cost V 1 base and J 2 bases, with 6 bases left between them. The CDR3 length is 13 residues. The CDR3 here is CASSLRGNTEAFF. CDR3 DNA sequence: TGTGCCAGCAGCTTGAGGGGTAACACTGAAGCTTTCTTT.